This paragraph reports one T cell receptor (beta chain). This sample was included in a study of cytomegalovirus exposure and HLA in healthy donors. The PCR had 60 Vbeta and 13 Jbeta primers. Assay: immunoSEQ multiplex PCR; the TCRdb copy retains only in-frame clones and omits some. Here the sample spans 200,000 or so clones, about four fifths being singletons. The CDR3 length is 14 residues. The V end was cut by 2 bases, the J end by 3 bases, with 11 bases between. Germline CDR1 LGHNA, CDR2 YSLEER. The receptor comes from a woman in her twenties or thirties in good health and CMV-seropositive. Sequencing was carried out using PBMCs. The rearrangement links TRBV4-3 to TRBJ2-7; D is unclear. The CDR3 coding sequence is TGCGCCAGCAGCCAAAGCGTGCAGTACTACGAGCAGTACTTC. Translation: CASSQSVQYYEQYF.